This TCR beta chain was identified in a study of shared clonotypes between healthy human individuals. The study's findings and limits: Four donors had around 5.5% of their naive CD4 clonotypes in common. In the sorted subsets, rarefaction showed sequencing was incomplete despite large depth.

In the case of this clone: Its specificity is not known.

Everyone who donated was a Caucasian adult who lived in Nashville, Tennessee. CD4+ cells were split into CD45RA+ naive and CD45RA-negative memory subsets. After removal of 2 bases from V and 8 bases from J, the junction contained 6 bases not matched to a gene. The CDR3 runs 14 residues. From germline, CDR1 is SGDLS and CDR2 YYNGEE. Assay: immunoSEQ multiplex PCR; the TCRdb copy retains only in-frame clones and omits some. The sample has about 980,000 clones, approximately 80% seen once; the top ten hold roughly 1.5%. This chain links TRBV9 with TRBJ1-2; 10 nucleotides line up with TRBD1. The source is a man aged 18-30 years in good health. Sequenced input: memory CD4+ T cells sorted from blood. Subset noted: CD45RA-negative fraction. The CDR3 coding sequence is TGTGCCAGCAGCGTCGGGACAGGGGCTCGAGGCTACACCTTC. Residues: CASSVGTGARGYTF. The full variable domain, rest sourced from reference TRBV9 and TRBJ1-2, is DSGVTQTPKHLITATGQRVTLRCSPRSGDLSVYWYQQSLDQGLQFLIQYYNGEERAKGNILERFSAQQFPDLHSELNLSSLELGDSALYFCASSVGTGARGYTFGSGTRLTVV.